This T cell receptor (beta chain) was recorded in a study of shared clonotypes between healthy human individuals. This clone was picked up many times. The CDR3 consists of 14 residues. V dropped 0 bases and J dropped 2 bases, with 8 bases sitting between them. CDR1 is SGDLS, CDR2 YYNGEE, per germline. Only in-frame clones appear in the TCRdb table, and some are missing; sequencing was by immunoSEQ multiplex PCR. The table lists about 1 million clones, about 77% of them singletons. The split of CD4+ cells yielded CD45RA+ naive and CD45RA-negative memory subsets. The sequenced sample was memory CD4+ T cells sorted from blood. Subset noted: CD45RA-negative fraction. This chain links TRBV9 with TRBJ1-1; weak D call: TRBD1 (5 bases). The sequence came from a man aged 18-30 years in good health. The CDR3 DNA reads TGTGCCAGCAGCGTAGCCACAGGAAACACTGAAGCTTTCTTT. It specifies CASSVATGNTEAFF.